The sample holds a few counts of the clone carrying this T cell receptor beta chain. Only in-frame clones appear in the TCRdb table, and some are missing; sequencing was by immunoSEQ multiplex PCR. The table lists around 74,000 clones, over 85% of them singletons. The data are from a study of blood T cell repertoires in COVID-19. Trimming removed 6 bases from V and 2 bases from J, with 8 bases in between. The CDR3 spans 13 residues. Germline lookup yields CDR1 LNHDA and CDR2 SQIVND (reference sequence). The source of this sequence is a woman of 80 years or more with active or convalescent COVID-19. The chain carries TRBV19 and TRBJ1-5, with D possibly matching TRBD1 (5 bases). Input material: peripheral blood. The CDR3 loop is CASRDIGNQPQHF. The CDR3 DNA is TGTGCCAGTAGGGACATAGGCAATCAGCCCCAGCATTTT.